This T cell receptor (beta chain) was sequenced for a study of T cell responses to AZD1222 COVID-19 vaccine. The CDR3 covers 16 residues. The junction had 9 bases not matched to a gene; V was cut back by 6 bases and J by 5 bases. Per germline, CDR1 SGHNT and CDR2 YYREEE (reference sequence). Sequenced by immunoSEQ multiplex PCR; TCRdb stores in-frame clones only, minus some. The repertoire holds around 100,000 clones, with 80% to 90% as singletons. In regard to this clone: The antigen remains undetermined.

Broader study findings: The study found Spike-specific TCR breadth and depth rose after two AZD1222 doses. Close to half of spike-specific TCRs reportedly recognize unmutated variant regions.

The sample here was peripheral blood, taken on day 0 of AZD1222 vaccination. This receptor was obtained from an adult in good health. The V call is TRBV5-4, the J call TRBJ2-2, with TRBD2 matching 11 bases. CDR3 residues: CASTPGLADRTGELFF. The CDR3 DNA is TGTGCCAGCACCCCGGGACTAGCGGACAGGACCGGGGAGCTGTTTTTT.